This T cell receptor (beta chain) was observed in a study of blood T cell repertoires in COVID-19 (dated by TCRdb to the early 2020s). General notes on the study: ImmuneRACE Cohort 3 recovered participants were defined by two consecutive negative NP/OP PCR tests, healthcare professional clearance, or symptom resolution. Samples came from the ongoing ImmuneRACE study (first 160 participants) plus 1,254 subjects from 6 global collaborators. Sample metadata almost always included a de-identified subject ID, COVID-19 status, age in years and sex. The material from the prospective study consisted of cDNA or gDNA derived from T cells, B-cell-depleted T cells, or PBMCs. Where available, HLA class I and class II types were obtained from metadata supplied by the sample provider rather than from assay-based typing. The collaborator samples originated in the United States, Italy and Spain and spanned the acute and convalescent phases of COVID-19. The repertoires were made available in a free public database intended to serve as a resource for research on the immune response to SARS-CoV-2. Subjects who had been exposed to COVID-19, were actively infected with it, or had recovered from it provided the deeply sampled blood TCRbeta repertoires that made up the dataset.

TCRbeta CDR3 regions were amplified from genomic DNA using the immunoSEQ Assay, a bias-controlled multiplex PCR. Per the source publication's procedure: The number of nucleated cells in each sample was estimated by amplification of reference gene primers within the assay. To quantify the absolute abundance of each unique TCRbeta CDR3 rearrangement, sequence reads were collapsed and filtered. Productive Simpson clonality was computed per sample as the square root of Simpson's diversity index over productive rearrangements. TCRdb's version of the immuneACCESS table is confined to in-frame rearrangements and falls short of the full clone set. An unresolved V gene accounts for under half of the shortfall where checked; the remainder is of unknown origin. V and J calls plus clone size are reproduced from that table; the DNA served to infer D and trimming. The sample yields some 330,000 clones; around 87% were counted once. About 2.1% of the sample goes to the ten largest clones.

Study-level results and caveats: The quantity of clinical and demographic metadata differed by source and by participant and was supplied without curation.

As concerns this clone: Its antigen target is currently unknown. Per-base quality was not reported, and no clone a single base away is much larger than it.

Participants in the prospective study were aged about 18 to 95 years, lived in 24 United States geographic areas, and enrolled through a virtual design. Cohort assignment in the prospective study relied on participant-reported clinical history from a screening survey and a study questionnaire. Each participant in the prospective study had whole blood, serum and a nasopharyngeal or oropharyngeal swab collected by mobile phlebotomists. Over a roughly two-month period, participants in the prospective study had the option of providing additional blood draws and questionnaires. Before DNA extraction, prospective study blood samples were shipped either frozen or at room temperature. After removal of 6 bases from V and 5 bases from J, the junction retains 14 bases not matched to a gene. Sequences SGHRS (CDR1) and YFSETQ (CDR2) are obtained from the germline V gene. The CDR3 measures 18 amino acids from cysteine to phenylalanine. CDR3 DNA only is kept here, 54 bases in frame from base 1.

The sequencing sample was made of PBMCs or T cells enriched from blood (not recorded which). This sequence originates from a man aged 40-55 years in a cohort exposed to, infected with or recovered from COVID-19 (not recorded which). The chain employs TRBV5-1 and TRBJ2-5; TRBD2 lines up with 15 middle nucleotides. The bases are TGCGCCAGCATGCTTGGATCTGGACTAGCGGGAGGGGGGGAGACCCAGTACTTC. The resulting protein is CASMLGSGLAGGGETQYF.